This T cell receptor beta chain was recovered during a study of blood T cell repertoires in COVID-19. As for the study in general: From T cells, B-cell-depleted T cells, or PBMCs came the material, which was cDNA or gDNA.

This clone was observed a single time. As originally analysed: How many nucleated cells were present was estimated from reference gene primer amplification. Profiled with immunoSEQ multiplex PCR; TCRdb holds only in-frame clones, not every one. V and J calls and clone size come straight from that table; D and trimming were deduced from the DNA. This table holds 210,000 or so clones, less than 80% found once. Germline CDR1 reads MNHNS; CDR2 reads SASEGT. J was trimmed by 3 bases and V by 2 bases; bases with no gene match: 14. The CDR3 has 18 residues. The clonotype originates from a man in his forties or fifties who had recovered from COVID-19. Sequences were obtained from peripheral blood. V and J are TRBV6-1 and TRBJ2-3; 7 bases are a match to TRBD2. The CDR3 bases are TGTGCCAGCAGTGAATATGTTTTGGGAGGGAGTGGTACAGATACGCAGTATTTT. It codes for CASSEYVLGGSGTDTQYF.